This T cell receptor beta chain was observed in a study of T cell changes during pregnancy in multiple sclerosis (dated by TCRdb to the late 2010s). For the wider study: Changes in the T cell repertoire over the course of pregnancy were examined in this study in women with multiple sclerosis.

The library was produced with the immunoSEQ multiplex PCR assay. The immuneACCESS repertoire file appears here via TCRdb, limited to in-frame rearrangements. These files lack a portion of the clones; in checked studies, under half of the deficit traces to unresolved V genes, and the cause of the others is not known. In all, the sample holds roughly 60,000 clones, and around 90% of those were seen once. Approximately 1.5% of the sample lies in the top ten. From a lookup of the germline V gene, CDR1 and CDR2 are MGHRA and YSYEKL. Trimmed from V: 1 base; trimmed from J: 4 bases; junction bases lacking a gene match: 4. The CDR3 runs 16 residues from the cysteine to the phenylalanine. The CDR3 DNA has 48 bases and is translated from base 1. Points on this clone: Its antigen remains undetermined. Per-nucleotide qualities are absent, and no much larger clonotype sits a single base away.

This TCR derives from a female donor with multiple sclerosis, enrolled in a pregnancy study. Specimen: peripheral blood, collected in the second trimester of pregnancy. This sequence uses TRBV4-1 and TRBJ2-1, and 10 bases in between align with TRBD2. The bases are TGCGCCAGCAGCCAAGTAGCGGGAGGTATGTACAATGAGCAGTTCTTC. This yields the protein CASSQVAGGMYNEQFF.